This record looks at one T cell receptor (beta chain) sequence and its context. Antigen specificity is unknown. Each patient contributed between 1 and 8 total time points of blood mononuclear cells, pretreatment and during treatment. These data belong to a study of PD-L1 blockade in urothelial cancer. Study at large: When blood samples were assessed, the median T cell count was about 140,000. Study-level results: Lower than median blood TCR clonality before treatment predicted better survival.

The investigators introduced synthetic TCR analog templates into each PCR as spikes. TCRdb's table, derived via immunoSEQ multiplex PCR, lists solely in-frame clones and lacks some. The data hold 25,000 to 30,000 clones, with more than 75% observed a single time. This receptor was taken from a man aged 50 or older with urothelial cancer. Sample: PBMCs, taken around atezolizumab (anti-PD-L1) treatment.

Here the CDR3 reads CASSLGGQANEKLFF. The CDR3 DNA reads as TGTGCCAGCAGCTTGGGAGGGCAAGCTAATGAAAAACTGTTTTTT. This chain uses TRBV5-4 with TRBJ1-4; D unresolved. The germline V gene has CDR1 SGHNT and CDR2 YYREEE (reference sequence). V shed 0 bases and J shed 3 bases, with 9 bases lying between them. The CDR3 spans 15 residues.